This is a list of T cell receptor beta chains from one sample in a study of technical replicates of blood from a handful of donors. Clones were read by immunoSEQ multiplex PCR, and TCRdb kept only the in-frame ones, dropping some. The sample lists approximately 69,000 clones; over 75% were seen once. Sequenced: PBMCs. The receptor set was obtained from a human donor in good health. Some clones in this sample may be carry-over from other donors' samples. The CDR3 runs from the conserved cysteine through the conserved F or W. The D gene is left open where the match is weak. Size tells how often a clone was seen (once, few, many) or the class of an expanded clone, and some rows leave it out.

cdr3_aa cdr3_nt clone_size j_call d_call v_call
CAWSVLVEAFF TGTGCCTGGAGTGTACTCGTTGAAGCTTTCTTT few TRBJ1-1 . TRBV30
CASSPGLEPGELFF TGCGCCAGCAGCCCGGGACTAGAGCCCGGGGAGCTGTTTTTT . TRBJ2-2 TRBD2 TRBV5-1
CASTRGRANYGYTF TGTGCCAGCACTAGGGGGAGGGCTAACTATGGCTACACCTTC . TRBJ1-2 . TRBV2
CASRDLGGTDTQYF TGTGCCAGCAGAGATCTAGGGGGCACAGATACGCAGTATTTT few TRBJ2-3 . TRBV2
CASSRDRSNSPLHF TGTGCCAGCTCACGGGACAGGAGTAATTCACCCCTCCACTTT . TRBJ1-6 TRBD1 TRBV18
CASSLARSSPKPSGNTIYF TGTGCCAGCAGCTTAGCAAGAAGTAGTCCAAAGCCCTCTGGAAACACCATATATTTT . TRBJ1-3 . TRBV7-8
CAWSRDSSLNYGYTF TGTGCCTGGTCCCGGGACAGTTCCCTTAACTATGGCTACACCTTC once TRBJ1-2 TRBD1 TRBV30
CASRSLSGYGYTF TGCGCCAGCAGATCCCTCTCGGGCTATGGCTACACCTTC . TRBJ1-2 . TRBV5-1
CASSPDRVQEQYF TGTGCCAGCAGCCCCGACAGGGTTCAAGAGCAGTACTTC . TRBJ2-7 TRBD1 TRBV7-2
CAWMGREYTGELFF TGTGCCTGGATGGGACGGGAGTACACCGGGGAGCTGTTTTTT . TRBJ2-2 . TRBV30
CASSLVGGGQRNIQYF TGTGCCAGCAGCTTAGTAGGGGGGGGGCAAAGAAACATTCAGTACTTC . TRBJ2-4 . TRBV7-2
CASSLTEMNTEAFF TGTGCCAGCAGTCTGACAGAGATGAACACTGAAGCTTTCTTT . TRBJ1-1 . TRBV2
CASSMATMNTEAFF TGTGCCAGTAGTATGGCCACCATGAACACTGAAGCTTTCTTT . TRBJ1-1 . TRBV19
CASSLGGSTGELFF TGTGCCAGCAGCTTAGGTGGGAGCACCGGGGAGCTGTTTTTT . TRBJ2-2 . TRBV7-7
CASSSGLAGVLRGGSGANVLTF TGTGCCAGCTCATCCGGACTAGCGGGGGTGCTTAGAGGTGGTTCTGGGGCCAACGTCCTGACTTTC . TRBJ2-6 TRBD2 TRBV18
CASAGGGDFHYEQYF TGTGCCAGCGCGGGGGGAGGCGATTTCCATTACGAGCAGTACTTC . TRBJ2-7 . TRBV21-1
CAWSGQGRVGSQPQHF TGTGCCTGGAGTGGACAGGGAAGGGTAGGAAGTCAGCCCCAGCATTTT . TRBJ1-5 TRBD1 TRBV30
CASSFEGQGVQTQYF TGTGCCAGCAGCTTCGAGGGCCAGGGGGTTCAGACCCAGTACTTC few TRBJ2-5 TRBD1 TRBV9
CASSAKQGARDYEQYF TGTGCCAGCAGCGCCAAACAGGGGGCTAGGGACTACGAGCAGTACTTC . TRBJ2-7 TRBD1 TRBV7-2
CASSRNRGGGFYEQYF TGCGCCAGCAGCCGGAACAGGGGAGGCGGCTTCTACGAGCAGTACTTC . TRBJ2-7 . TRBV4-3
CSAADRGDSPLHF TGCAGCGCCGCAGACAGGGGTGATTCACCCCTCCACTTT . TRBJ1-6 TRBD1 TRBV29-1
CASSKQGITGELFF TGTGCCAGCAGTAAACAGGGCATCACCGGGGAGCTGTTTTTT . TRBJ2-2 . TRBV25-1
CASSSGGSEETQYF TGTGCCAGCAGCTCTGGGGGCTCGGAGGAGACCCAGTACTTC . TRBJ2-5 . TRBV7-3
CSVHTDFSGGPQETQYF TGCAGCGTCCATACGGACTTCAGCGGGGGGCCCCAAGAGACCCAGTACTTC . TRBJ2-5 TRBD2 TRBV29-1